The entry below gives a single T cell receptor beta chain sequence along with its context. Its antigen is unknown. The sample comes from a study of T cells in Graves' hyperthyroidism and ophthalmopathy. Notes on the study in general: Median prediction lead before ophthalmopathy onset was around 6.9 months with the model.

Trimming took off 1 base at V and 4 bases at J, with 17 bases between the two ends. The V gene's germline CDR1 is MNHEY and CDR2 SMNVEV (reference sequence). CDR3 length equals 18 residues. TCR beta CDR3 regions were amplified from RNA transcripts. First-round RT-PCR with HTBI primers amplified the TCR CDR3 region. TCRdb recomputed calls from the multiplex PCR reads with MiXCR, one row per CDR3 protein. The sample consists of over 550,000 distinct CDR3 sequences, approximately 15% of them appearing once. The source is a woman between 18 and 29 years old with Graves' hyperthyroidism. The V and J genes are TRBV27 and TRBJ1-6; no firm D call. Sequenced sample: blood. The CDR3 DNA sequence: TGTGCCAGCAGTTTATTCCCCTGGTCGACGGTTTATAATTCACCCCTCCACTTT. As protein: CASSLFPWSTVYNSPLHF.